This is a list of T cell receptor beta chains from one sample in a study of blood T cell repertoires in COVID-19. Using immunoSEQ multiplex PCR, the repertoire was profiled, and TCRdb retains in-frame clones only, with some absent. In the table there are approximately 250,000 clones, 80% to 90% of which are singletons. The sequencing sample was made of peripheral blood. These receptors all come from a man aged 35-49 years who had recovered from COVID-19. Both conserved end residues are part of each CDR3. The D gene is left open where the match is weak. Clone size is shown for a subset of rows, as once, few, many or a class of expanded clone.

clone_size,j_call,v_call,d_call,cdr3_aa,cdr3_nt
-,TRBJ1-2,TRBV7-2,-,CASSSIWGVVQGGYTF,TGTGCCAGCAGCTCCATTTGGGGGGTGGTTCAGGGTGGCTACACCTTC
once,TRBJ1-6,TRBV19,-,CASSISGNSPLHF,TGTGCCAGTAGTATTTCAGGGAATTCACCCCTCCACTTT
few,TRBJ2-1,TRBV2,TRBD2,CASSADGGVGEQFF,TGTGCCAGCAGTGCTGACGGGGGGGTCGGTGAGCAGTTCTTC
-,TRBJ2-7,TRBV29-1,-,CSVGSSYEQYF,TGCAGCGTGGGGAGCTCCTACGAGCAGTACTTC
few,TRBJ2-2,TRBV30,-,CAWKRKGGSGELFF,TGTGCCTGGAAGCGTAAAGGCGGGTCCGGGGAGCTGTTTTTT
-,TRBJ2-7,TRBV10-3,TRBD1,CATAGTGNNEQYF,TGTGCCACCGCCGGGACAGGGAATAACGAGCAGTACTTC
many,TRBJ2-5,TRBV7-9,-,CASSLSGQETQYF,TGTGCCAGCAGCTTATCGGGGCAAGAGACCCAGTACTTC
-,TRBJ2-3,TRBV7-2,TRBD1,CASSLTGTGWTDTQYF,TGTGCCAGCAGCTTAACGGGGACAGGGTGGACAGATACGCAGTATTTT
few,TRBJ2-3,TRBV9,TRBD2,CASSVSPSGRPDTQYF,TGTGCCAGCAGCGTGTCCCCTAGCGGGAGACCAGATACGCAGTATTTT
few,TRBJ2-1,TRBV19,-,CASSRIDFDDNEQFF,TGTGCCAGTAGTCGTATCGACTTCGACGACAATGAGCAGTTCTTC
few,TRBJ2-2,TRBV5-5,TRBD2,CASSPRLAGGTGELFF,TGTGCCAGCAGCCCAAGACTAGCGGGAGGCACCGGGGAGCTGTTTTTT
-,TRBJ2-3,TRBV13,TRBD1,CASSSPGQGTDTQYF,TGTGCCAGCAGCTCACCGGGACAGGGGACAGATACGCAGTATTTT
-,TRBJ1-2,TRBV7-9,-,CASSLARGYGYTF,TGTGCCAGCAGCTTAGCGCGGGGCTATGGCTACACCTTC
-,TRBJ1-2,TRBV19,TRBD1,CATKKRQGGYGYTF,TGTGCCACTAAGAAAAGACAGGGAGGCTATGGCTACACCTTC
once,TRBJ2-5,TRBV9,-,CASSVGGDQETQYF,TGTGCCAGCAGCGTAGGCGGGGACCAAGAGACCCAGTACTTC
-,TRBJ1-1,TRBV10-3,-,CATSETGPVNKDTEAFF,TGTGCCACCAGTGAAACAGGCCCCGTGAATAAAGACACTGAAGCTTTCTTT
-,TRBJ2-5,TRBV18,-,CASSPYRALATETQYF,TGTGCCAGCTCACCTTACAGGGCCCTCGCGACAGAGACCCAGTACTTC